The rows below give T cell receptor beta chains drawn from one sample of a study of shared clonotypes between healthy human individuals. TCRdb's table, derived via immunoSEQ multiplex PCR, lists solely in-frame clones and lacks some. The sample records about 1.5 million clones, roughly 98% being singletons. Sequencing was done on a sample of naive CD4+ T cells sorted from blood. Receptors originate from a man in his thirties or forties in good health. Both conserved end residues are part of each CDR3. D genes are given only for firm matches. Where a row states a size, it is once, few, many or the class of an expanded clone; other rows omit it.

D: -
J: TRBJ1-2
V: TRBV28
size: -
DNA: TGTGCCAGCAGTTCCGGGGGTTTATATGGCTACACCTTC
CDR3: CASSSGGLYGYTF

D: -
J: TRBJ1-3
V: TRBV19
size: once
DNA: TGTGCCAGCGCGAGACTCTCTGGAAACACCATATATTTT
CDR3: CASARLSGNTIYF

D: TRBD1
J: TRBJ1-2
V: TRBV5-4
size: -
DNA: TGTGCCAGCAGCCCCACAGGGGAACATGGCTACACCTTC
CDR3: CASSPTGEHGYTF

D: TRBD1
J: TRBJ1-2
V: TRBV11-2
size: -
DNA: TGTGCCAGCAGCTTAACATACCGGGACAGGGGTGCTGGGAACTATGGCTACACCTTC
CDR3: CASSLTYRDRGAGNYGYTF

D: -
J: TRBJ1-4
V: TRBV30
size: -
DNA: TGTGCCTGGAGCAATAAAGGGACTAATGAAAAACTGTTTTTT
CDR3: CAWSNKGTNEKLFF

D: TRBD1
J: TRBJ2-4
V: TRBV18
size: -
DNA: TGTGCCAGCTCACCACGGGACAGAATAGCCAAAAACATTCAGTACTTC
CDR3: CASSPRDRIAKNIQYF

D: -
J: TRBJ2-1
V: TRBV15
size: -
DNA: TGTGCCACCTCCCCGGGCGTTGAGCAGTTCTTC
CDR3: CATSPGVEQFF

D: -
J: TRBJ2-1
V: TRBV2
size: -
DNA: TGTGCCAGCAGTGAACAGTTTGAGCAGTTCTTC
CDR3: CASSEQFEQFF

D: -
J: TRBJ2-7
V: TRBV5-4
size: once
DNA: TGTGCCAGCAATCCTTATGAGGTCGCCTACGAGCAGTACTTC
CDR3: CASNPYEVAYEQYF

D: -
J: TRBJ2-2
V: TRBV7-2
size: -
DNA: TGTGCCAGCAGCTTGCTCGACAGGAACGGGGAGCTGTTTTTT
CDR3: CASSLLDRNGELFF

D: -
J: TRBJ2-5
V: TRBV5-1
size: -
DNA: TGCGCCAGCAGCTTGGCTGGGGCCTCAGGGGAGACCCAGTACTTC
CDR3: CASSLAGASGETQYF

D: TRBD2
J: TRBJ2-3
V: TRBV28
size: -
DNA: TGTGCCAGCAGTCTAGCGGGAGACGCAGATACGCAGTATTTT
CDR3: CASSLAGDADTQYF

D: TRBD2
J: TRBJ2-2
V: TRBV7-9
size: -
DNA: TGTGCCAGCAGCCCCGGGACTAGCGGGAGCCGCACCGGGGAGCTGTTTTTT
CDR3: CASSPGTSGSRTGELFF

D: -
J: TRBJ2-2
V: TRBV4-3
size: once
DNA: TGCGCCAGCAGCCTCGGCGACTTGGGCACCGGGGAGCTGTTTTTT
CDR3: CASSLGDLGTGELFF

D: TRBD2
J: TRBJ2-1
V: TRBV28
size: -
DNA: TGTGCCAGCAGTATGGGACTAGCTGGAAACGAGCAGTTCTTC
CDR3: CASSMGLAGNEQFF

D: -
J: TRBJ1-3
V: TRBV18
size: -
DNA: TGTGCCAGCTCACCTGTGAGCGGGGGGACTCTCTCTGGAAACACCATATATTTT
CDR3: CASSPVSGGTLSGNTIYF

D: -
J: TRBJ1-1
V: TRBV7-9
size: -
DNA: TGTGCCAGCCCCGACGGGGTAAACTACACTGAAGCTTTCTTT
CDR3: CASPDGVNYTEAFF

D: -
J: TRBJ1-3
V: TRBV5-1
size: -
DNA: TGCGCCAGCAGCTTGGGGGACACCGATTCTCCCATATATTTT
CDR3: CASSLGDTDSPIYF

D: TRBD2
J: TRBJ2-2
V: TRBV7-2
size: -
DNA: TGTGCCAGCAGCCTTTACGCTAGCGGGAGGGCCCTCGCCGGGGAGCTGTTTTTT
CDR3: CASSLYASGRALAGELFF

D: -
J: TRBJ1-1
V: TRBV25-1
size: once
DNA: TGTGCCAGCAGAACAGGCGGCACTGAAGCTTTCTTT
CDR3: CASRTGGTEAFF

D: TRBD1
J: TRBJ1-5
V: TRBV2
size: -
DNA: TGTGCCAGCAGTCACGACAGGGGAGGTGGCAATCAGCCCCAGCATTTT
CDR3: CASSHDRGGGNQPQHF

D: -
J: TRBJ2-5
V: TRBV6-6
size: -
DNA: TGTGCCAGCAGTTTGACAGGGAGGGAGACCCAGTACTTC
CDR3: CASSLTGRETQYF

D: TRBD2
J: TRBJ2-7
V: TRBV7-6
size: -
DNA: TGTGCCAGCAGCCCTAAACCTTTAGCGGGAAGGACCTACGAGCAGTACTTC
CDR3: CASSPKPLAGRTYEQYF

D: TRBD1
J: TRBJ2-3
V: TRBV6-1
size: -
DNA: TGTGCCAGCAGACCGACAGGGCGGAGCACAGATACGCAGTATTTT
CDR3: CASRPTGRSTDTQYF

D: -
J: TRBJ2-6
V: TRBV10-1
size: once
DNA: TGCGCCAGCAGTGAGTCGAGGGCAGGCTCTGGGGCCAACGTCCTGACTTTC
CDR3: CASSESRAGSGANVLTF

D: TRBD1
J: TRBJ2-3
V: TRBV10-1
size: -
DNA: TGCGCCAGCAGCTTAGGACAGGCAGATACGCAGTATTTT
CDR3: CASSLGQADTQYF

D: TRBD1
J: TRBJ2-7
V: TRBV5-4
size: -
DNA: TGTGCCAGCAGCGAAGGACAGGGGAGGTACGAGCAGTACTTC
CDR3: CASSEGQGRYEQYF

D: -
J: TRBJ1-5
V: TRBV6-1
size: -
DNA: TGTGCCAGCAGTGAAGCCCGGGTGCGTCAGCCCCAGCATTTT
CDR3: CASSEARVRQPQHF

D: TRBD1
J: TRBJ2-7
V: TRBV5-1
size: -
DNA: TGCGCCAGCAGCTTGTTGGGGACAGGGGACGAGCAGTACTTC
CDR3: CASSLLGTGDEQYF

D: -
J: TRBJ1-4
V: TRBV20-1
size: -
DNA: TGCAGTGCGCGTAATGAAAAACTGTTTTTT
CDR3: CSARNEKLFF

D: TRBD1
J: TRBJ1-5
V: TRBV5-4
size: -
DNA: TGTGCCAGCAGCTTGGGGGGACAGAGCAATCAGCCCCAGCATTTT
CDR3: CASSLGGQSNQPQHF

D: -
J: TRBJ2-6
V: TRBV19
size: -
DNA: TGTGCCAGTAGCGGGGACACTGGGGCCAACGTCCTGACTTTC
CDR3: CASSGDTGANVLTF

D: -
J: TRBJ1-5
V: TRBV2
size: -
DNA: TGTGCCAGCAGAACTTACGGGGGCGCGGATCAGCCCCAGCATTTT
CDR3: CASRTYGGADQPQHF

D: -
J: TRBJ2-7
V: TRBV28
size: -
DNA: TGTGCCAGCAGTCCAGCCCGCCGGGGCGACCACTACGAGCAGTACTTC
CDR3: CASSPARRGDHYEQYF

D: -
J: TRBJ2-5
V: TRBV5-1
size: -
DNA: TGCGCCAGCAGTCGGCGGGTCCAGGGGTTCCAAGAGACCCAGTACTTC
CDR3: CASSRRVQGFQETQYF

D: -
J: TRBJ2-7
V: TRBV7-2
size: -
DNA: TGTGCCAGCAGCCAGAGAGGGGGCTACGAGCAGTACTTC
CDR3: CASSQRGGYEQYF

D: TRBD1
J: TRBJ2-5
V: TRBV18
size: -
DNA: TGTGCCAGCTCACCAGGAGGACAGGGGCAAGAGACCCAGTACTTC
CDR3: CASSPGGQGQETQYF

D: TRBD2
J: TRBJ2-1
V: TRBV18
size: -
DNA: TGTGCCAGCTCACACGGGACTAGCGGGGGGAGAATAGAACAGTTCTTC
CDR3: CASSHGTSGGRIEQFF

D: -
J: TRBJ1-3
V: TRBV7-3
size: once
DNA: TGTGCCAGCAGCTTAACACGCCGGGTTTCTGGAAACACCATATATTTT
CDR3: CASSLTRRVSGNTIYF

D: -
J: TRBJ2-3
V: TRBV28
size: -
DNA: TGTGCCAGCAGCCCTCCGGTTTATTTT
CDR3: CASSPPVYF

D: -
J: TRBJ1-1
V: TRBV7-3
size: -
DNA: TGTGCCAGCAGCTTATGGGGAGGGAATGAAGCTTTCTTT
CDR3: CASSLWGGNEAFF

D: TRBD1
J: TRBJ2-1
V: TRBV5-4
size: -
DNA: TGTGCCAGCAGCTCCGGGACAGGGACCTACAATGAGCAGTTCTTC
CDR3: CASSSGTGTYNEQFF

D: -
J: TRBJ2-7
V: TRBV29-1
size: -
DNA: TGCAGCGTTCGGGGTACCTTAGTCTACGAGCAGTACTTC
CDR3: CSVRGTLVYEQYF

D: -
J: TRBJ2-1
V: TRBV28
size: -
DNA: TGTGCCAGCAGTCCCCTACAGGCAATCGATGAGCAGTTCTTC
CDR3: CASSPLQAIDEQFF

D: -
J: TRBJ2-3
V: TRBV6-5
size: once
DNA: TGTGCCAGCACCGAATTAGGACAGAGCACAGATACGCAGTATTTT
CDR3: CASTELGQSTDTQYF

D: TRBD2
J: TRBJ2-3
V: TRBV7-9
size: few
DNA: TGTGCCAGCAGCTTAGTTCGGAGCGGGAGTTTGAATACGCAGTATTTT
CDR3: CASSLVRSGSLNTQYF

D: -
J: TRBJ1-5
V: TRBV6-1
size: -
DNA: TGTGCCAGCAGTGAACGGGGTGTACAGGGCTGGCAGCCCCAGCATTTT
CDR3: CASSERGVQGWQPQHF

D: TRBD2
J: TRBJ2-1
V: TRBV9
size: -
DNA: TGTGCCAGCAGCGTAGTGCCCGGGGGGAGCGGGGTTGAGCAGTTCTTC
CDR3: CASSVVPGGSGVEQFF

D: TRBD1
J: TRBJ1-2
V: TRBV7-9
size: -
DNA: TGTGCCAGCAGCCTGACCTCGGGACATACAGGGGTGCATGGCTACACCTTC
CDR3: CASSLTSGHTGVHGYTF

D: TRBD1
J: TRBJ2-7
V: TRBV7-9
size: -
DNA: TGTGCCAGCATACCCGGGACAGGGGTCTACGAGCAGTACTTC
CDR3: CASIPGTGVYEQYF

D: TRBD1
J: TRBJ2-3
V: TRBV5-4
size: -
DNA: TGTGCCAGCAGCTCTAAGACAGGGGCGACAGATACGCAGTATTTT
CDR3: CASSSKTGATDTQYF

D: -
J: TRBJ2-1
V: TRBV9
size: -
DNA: TGTGCCAGCAGCGTACGAGCGAGCTCCTACAATGAGCAGTTCTTC
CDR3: CASSVRASSYNEQFF

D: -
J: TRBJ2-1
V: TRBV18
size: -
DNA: TGTGCCAGCTCACCACGACGCGAGAGCTCCTACAATGAGCAGTTCTTC
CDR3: CASSPRRESSYNEQFF

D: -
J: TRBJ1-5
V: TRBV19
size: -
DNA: TGTGCCAGTAGTTGGGCCAGGGGAAATCAGCCCCAGCATTTT
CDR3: CASSWARGNQPQHF

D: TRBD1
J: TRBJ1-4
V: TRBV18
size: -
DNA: TGTGCCAGCTCACGTGGACAGGGCCGAAATGAAAAACTGTTTTTT
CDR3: CASSRGQGRNEKLFF